This T cell receptor (beta chain) stems from a study of CD8 T cells in ankylosing spondylitis (dated by TCRdb to the late 2010s). Regarding the complete study: The study profiled T cell receptor beta repertoires in healthy donors and ankylosing spondylitis patients to find disease-linked TCR variants. The full study cohort comprised around 25 ankylosing spondylitis patients and about 110 healthy donors. Peripheral blood samples were taken, and synovial fluid was additionally collected from ankylosing spondylitis patients. Broad study findings and their caveats: A CD8+ phenotype was shown by the disease-linked clones, which were found at relatively low frequencies in peripheral blood. Significant enrichment of the disease-linked clones was reported in matched synovial fluid samples from ankylosing spondylitis patients. Some motif variants had previously been reported in the synovial fluid and blood of reactive arthritis patients, which suggests shared mechanisms of disease initiation. Blood from ankylosing spondylitis patients appeared to be characterized by a TCR beta motif made up of seven or eight highly homologous amino acid variants.

Sequencing was carried out with an Illumina HiSeq 2500. TCR beta libraries were prepared by quantitative 5'-RACE with molecular barcodes. Under the source paper's analysis protocol: To identify disease-linked TCR variants, a new computational method was used, one built on a probabilistic model of VDJ rearrangement. TCRdb reran the public reads through fastp at Q25 and MiXCR, keeping productive beta chains. Each entry merges the rows of one CDR3 protein and shows their most common DNA and genes. These V and J calls originate from TCRdb's pipeline instead of the authors' own analysis. This sample has around 130,000 distinct CDR3 sequences in its table, and roughly a sixth of those were observed once. Of the sample, roughly 30% falls within the top ten clones. At the junction V is shortened by 10 bases and J by 7 bases, with 13 bases in between. Including cysteine and phenylalanine, the CDR3 has 11 amino acids. The read is trimmed to its CDR3 DNA, 33 bases read in frame from base 1. Taken from the germline V gene, the CDR1 and CDR2 loops are MNHEY and SVGEGT.

With regard to this clonotype: No cognate antigen has been identified for it. Base qualities are missing; no much larger clone stands one base away.

This TCR came from a male donor with ankylosing spondylitis. Sequencing was carried out using blood, either unsorted or a sorted T cell fraction (not recorded which). The rearranged chain carries TRBV6-2 or TRBV6-3 and TRBJ1-1; the D gene lacks a confident call. The nucleotides are TGTGCCACCGGATTTGGATTTGAAGCTTTCTTT. It is translated as CATGFGFEAFF.